This T cell receptor (beta chain) was documented in a study of cytomegalovirus exposure and HLA in healthy donors. Study overall: As an earlier analysis found, 150 million to 200 million T cells yielded about 120 million unique TCR beta sequences. Study-wide points: A later analysis found that most CMV-associated TCR beta chains appeared HLA-restricted.

Germline loops: CDR1 PRHDT, CDR2 FYEKMQ (reference sequence). The length of the CDR3 is 15 residues. V was pared by 3 bases and J by 3 bases, with 5 bases of the junction left unmatched. Primers for the PCR totalled 60 Vbeta and 13 Jbeta. Libraries were prepared by immunoSEQ multiplex PCR; TCRdb keeps only in-frame clonotypes and omits some of them. The data contain approximately 190,000 clones, around 80% of them singletons. Details on this clone: The antigen remains unidentified.

The source is a man aged 35 to 55 in good health and CMV-seropositive. Sequenced: PBMCs. V gene TRBV13 combines with J gene TRBJ2-3, with 8 bases lining up with TRBD2. Here the CDR3 reads CASSFGGAETDTQYF. The CDR3 DNA is TGTGCCAGCAGCTTCGGGGGGGCTGAAACAGATACGCAGTATTTT.